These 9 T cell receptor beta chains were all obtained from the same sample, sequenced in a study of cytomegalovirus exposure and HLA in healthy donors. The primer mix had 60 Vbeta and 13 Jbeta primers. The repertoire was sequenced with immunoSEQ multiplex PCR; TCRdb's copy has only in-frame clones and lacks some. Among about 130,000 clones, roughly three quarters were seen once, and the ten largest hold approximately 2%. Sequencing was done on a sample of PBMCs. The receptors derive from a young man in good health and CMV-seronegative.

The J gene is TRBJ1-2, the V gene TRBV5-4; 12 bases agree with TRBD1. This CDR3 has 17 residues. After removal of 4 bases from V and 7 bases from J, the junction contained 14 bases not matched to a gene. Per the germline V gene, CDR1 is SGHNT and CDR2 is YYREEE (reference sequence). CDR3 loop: CASSLYRGDRGRRGYTF. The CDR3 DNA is TGTGCCAGCAGCCTATACAGGGGGGACAGGGGGCGTCGTGGCTACACCTTC.

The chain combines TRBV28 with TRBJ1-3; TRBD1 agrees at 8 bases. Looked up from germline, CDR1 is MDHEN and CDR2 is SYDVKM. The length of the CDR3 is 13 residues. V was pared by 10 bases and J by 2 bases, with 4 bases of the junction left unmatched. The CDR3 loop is CAIKDRAGNTIYF. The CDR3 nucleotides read TGTGCCATCAAGGACAGGGCTGGAAACACCATATATTTT. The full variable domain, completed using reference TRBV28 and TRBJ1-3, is DVKVTQSSRYLVKRTGEKVFLECVQDMDHENMFWYRQDPGLGLRLIYFSYDVKMKEKGDIPEGYSVSREKKERFSLILESASTNQTSMYLCAIKDRAGNTIYFGEGSWLTVV.

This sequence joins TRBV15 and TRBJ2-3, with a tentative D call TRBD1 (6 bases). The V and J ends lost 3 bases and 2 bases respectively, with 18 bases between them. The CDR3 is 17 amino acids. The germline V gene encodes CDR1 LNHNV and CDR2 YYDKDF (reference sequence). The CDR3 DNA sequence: TGTGCCACCAGCAGGCCCTACAGGGCGGTGTTCACAGATACGCAGTATTTT. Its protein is CATSRPYRAVFTDTQYF.

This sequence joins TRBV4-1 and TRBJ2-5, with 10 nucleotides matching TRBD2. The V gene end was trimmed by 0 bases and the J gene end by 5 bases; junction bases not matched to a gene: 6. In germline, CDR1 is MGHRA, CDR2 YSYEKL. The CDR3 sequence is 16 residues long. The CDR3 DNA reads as TGCGCCAGCAGCCAAGAGGGGCTAGCGGGAGACGAGACCCAGTACTTC. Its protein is CASSQEGLAGDETQYF.

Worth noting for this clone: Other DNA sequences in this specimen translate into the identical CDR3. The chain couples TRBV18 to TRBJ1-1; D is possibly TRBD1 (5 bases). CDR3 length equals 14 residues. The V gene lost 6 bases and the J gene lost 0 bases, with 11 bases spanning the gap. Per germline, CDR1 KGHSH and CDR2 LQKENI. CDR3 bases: TGTGCCAGCTCCCCGCAAGGGGTGAACACTGAAGCTTTCTTT. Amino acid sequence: CASSPQGVNTEAFF.

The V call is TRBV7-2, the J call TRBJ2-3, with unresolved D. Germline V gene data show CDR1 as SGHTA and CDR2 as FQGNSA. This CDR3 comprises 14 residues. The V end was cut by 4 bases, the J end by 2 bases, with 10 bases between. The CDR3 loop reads CASSSRSNTDTQYF. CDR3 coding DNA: TGTGCCAGCAGCTCAAGGAGTAACACAGATACGCAGTATTTT.

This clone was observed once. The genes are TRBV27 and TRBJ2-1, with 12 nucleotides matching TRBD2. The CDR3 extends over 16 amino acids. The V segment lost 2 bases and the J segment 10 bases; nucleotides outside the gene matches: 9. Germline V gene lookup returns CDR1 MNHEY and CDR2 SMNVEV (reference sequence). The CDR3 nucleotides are TGTGCCAGCAGTTTAGAAGTCGCTAGCGGGAGGGGAGAGCAGTTCTTC. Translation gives CASSLEVASGRGEQFF.

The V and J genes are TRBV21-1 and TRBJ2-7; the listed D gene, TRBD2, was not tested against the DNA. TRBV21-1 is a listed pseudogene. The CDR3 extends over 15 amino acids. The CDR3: CASPQWGLSSYEQYF. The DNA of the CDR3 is TGTGCCAGCCCCCAGTGGGGACTCAGCTCCTACGAGCAGTACTTC.

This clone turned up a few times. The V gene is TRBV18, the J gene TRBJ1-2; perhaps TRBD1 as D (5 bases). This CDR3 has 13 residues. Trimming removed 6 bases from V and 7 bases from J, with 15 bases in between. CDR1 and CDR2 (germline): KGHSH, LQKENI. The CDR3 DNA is TGTGCCAGCTCGCCTACAGGCTCGGGTGGCTACACCTTC. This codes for CASSPTGSGGYTF.